The 19 T cell receptor beta chains below were found in one sample sequenced in a study of T-cell reconstitution after alpha-beta-depleted transplantation in children (dated by TCRdb to 2016 to 2017). Receptor amplification or capture employed PCR. Sequenced using an Illumina HiSeq 2500. To normalize quantification of the TCRbeta repertoire, the TCR libraries were built with molecular barcoding that relied on unique molecular identifiers. The public reads were reanalyzed by TCRdb: fastp trimming at Q25, MiXCR alignment, in-frame beta chains only. For every CDR3 protein sequence, its rows merge into one entry that carries the most common genes and DNA. The sample has 600,000 to 700,000 distinct CDR3 sequences on record, around 14% of them singletons. The top ten clones comprise about 0.77% of the sample. Taken with the paper, the label for treatment or condition translates to: allogeneic hematopoietic cell transplantation with graft depleted of TCRalphabeta T cells and CD19 B cells.

Sequences were derived from PBMCs, sampled before TCRalphabeta/CD19-depleted stem cell transplant. The receptors were sampled from a girl aged 2 to 10 with congenital amegakaryocytic thrombocytopenia, due to receive a stem cell transplant.

A few counts support this clonotype. V and J are TRBV29-1 and TRBJ2-3, with 7 nucleotides matching TRBD2. The CDR3 is 14 residues long. The trim removed 6 bases at V and 2 bases at J, leaving 8 bases unmatched. CDR1 is SQVTM, CDR2 ANQGSEA, per germline. CDR3 in DNA: TGCAGCGTAATGGCGGGAGTATTCACAGATACGCAGTATTTT. It codes for CSVMAGVFTDTQYF.

As DNA, the CDR3 is TGTGCCAGCGCGACCTGGGGACTAGCGGGGCCGGATACGCAGTATTTT. Translated: CASATWGLAGPDTQYF. The chain uses TRBV6-1 and TRBJ2-3; 13 bases align to TRBD2. Trimming removed 8 bases from V and 6 bases from J; junction bases left unmatched: 11. The CDR3 sequence is 16 residues long. Germline CDR1 is MNHNS and CDR2 is SASEGT.

This clonotype has at least ten counts. The chain recombines TRBV5-1 with TRBJ2-6, with D unresolved. The V gene lost 2 bases and the J gene lost 0 bases, with 6 bases spanning the gap. Germline values: CDR1 SGHRS, CDR2 YFSETQ. The CDR3 covers 15 residues. The CDR3 region is CASSLSISGANVLTF. In DNA, the CDR3 is TGCGCCAGCAGCTTATCAATCTCTGGGGCCAACGTCCTGACTTTC.

This clonotype occurred many times. The rearrangement joins TRBV5-5 to TRBJ1-6; D unresolved. The CDR3 spans 13 residues. Deletions cut 4 bases from V and 8 bases from J, with 10 bases between. From germline, CDR1 is SGHKS and CDR2 YYEKEE (reference sequence). The CDR3 DNA is TGTGCCAGCAGCCCACCGCATGATTCACCCCTCCACTTT. Amino acids: CASSPPHDSPLHF.

This clonotype was found a few times. The chain couples TRBV28 to TRBJ2-7, with D hard to call. There are 14 residues in the CDR3. Trimming took 5 bases from V and 3 from J, leaving 14 bases between them. Germline lookup yields CDR1 MDHEN and CDR2 SYDVKM. The CDR3 protein is CASSPLGRFYEQYF. The DNA of the CDR3 is TGTGCCAGCAGTCCCCTAGGACGGTTCTACGAGCAGTACTTC.

This clonotype was seen ten or more times. The rearrangement links TRBV5-1 to TRBJ1-2, with a possible D match to TRBD1 (6 bases). Germline CDR1 is SGHRS and CDR2 is YFSETQ. The CDR3 has 14 amino acids. The V gene lost 6 bases and the J gene lost 6 bases, with 18 bases spanning the gap. CDR3 sequence: CASNSYPGEDGYTF. CDR3 coding DNA: TGCGCCAGCAACTCGTACCCAGGGGAAGATGGCTACACCTTC.

In the case of this clonotype: No conserved phenylalanine or tryptophan ends this CDR3, so it is likely a read error. The DNA is omitted, as the CDR3 cannot be located on it reliably, and the CDR3 follows TCRdb's listing. The rearrangement links TRBV29-1 to TRBJ1-1. Germline lookup yields CDR1 SQVTM and CDR2 ANQGSEA. The CDR3 numbers 8 amino acids, ends counted. CDR3 sequence reads: CSADRGEP.

The chain recombines TRBV7-2 with TRBJ2-3, with D possibly being TRBD1 (5 bases). Trimming took off 5 bases at V and 2 bases at J, with 8 bases between the two ends. This CDR3 is 13 amino acids long. Looked up from germline, CDR1 is SGHTA and CDR2 is FQGNSA. In nucleotides, the CDR3 is TGTGCCAGCAGCACGGACAACACAGATACGCAGTATTTT. Protein sequence: CASSTDNTDTQYF.

Ten or more counts support this clonotype. J is TRBJ2-1 and V is TRBV5-1, with TRBD1 matching over 7 bases. The J segment lost 1 base and the V segment lost 7 bases, leaving 8 bases of the junction unmatched. The CDR3 consists of 15 residues. Germline assignment: CDR1 SGHRS and CDR2 YFSETQ. The DNA for the CDR3 is TGCGCCAGCCGATGGACGACAGGGTCCTACAATGAGCAGTTCTTC. Its translation: CASRWTTGSYNEQFF.

This clonotype was counted at least ten times. The chain links TRBV20-1 to TRBJ2-1, with a possible D match to TRBD2 (5 bases). The CDR3 spans 14 residues. Deletions cut 6 bases from V and 8 bases from J, with 20 bases between. Germline CDR1 reads DFQATT; CDR2 reads SNEGSKA (reference sequence). CDR3 sequence: CSARGSLEEDEQFF. CDR3 coding DNA: TGCAGTGCCCGCGGGTCCCTAGAGGAGGATGAGCAGTTCTTC.

The V gene is TRBV20-1, the J gene TRBJ2-7, with TRBD1 as a possible D gene (6 bases). Germline CDR1 DFQATT, CDR2 SNEGSKA (reference sequence). CDR3 length equals 13 residues. V dropped 6 bases and J dropped 3 bases, with 15 bases sitting between them. This chain's CDR3 is CSAIIQDSYEQYF. In nucleotides, the CDR3 is TGCAGTGCCATAATTCAGGACAGCTACGAGCAGTACTTC.

This clonotype was seen a few times. The chain couples TRBV4-1 to TRBJ2-3; the D is unclear. Germline V gene sequence: CDR1 MGHRA, CDR2 YSYEKL. Trimming took off 1 base at V and 0 bases at J, with 8 bases between the two ends. The CDR3 contains 15 residues. The CDR3 region is CASSQVTGSTDTQYF. CDR3 coding DNA: TGCGCCAGCAGCCAAGTGACCGGAAGCACAGATACGCAGTATTTT.

The chain joins TRBV10-3 to TRBJ2-4; 8 nucleotides align to TRBD2. CDR3 size: 18 residues. Germline CDR1 is ENHRY and CDR2 is SYGVKD. The V gene end was trimmed by 10 bases and the J gene end by 0 bases; junction bases not matched to a gene: 17. CDR3 amino acids: CASLAGGGFVAAKNIQYF. The CDR3 nucleotides read TGTGCCAGCCTGGCGGGAGGAGGCTTTGTAGCAGCCAAAAACATTCAGTACTTC.

This clonotype was found many times. V and J are TRBV29-1 and TRBJ2-1, with 12 bases identical to TRBD1. CDR3 length: 14 amino acids. Trimming took 8 bases from V and 11 from J; bases not matched to a gene: 13. Germline V gene sequence: CDR1 SQVTM, CDR2 ANQGSEA. The CDR3 is CSIEYPGQGAKQFF. Here the CDR3 DNA reads TGCAGCATCGAATATCCGGGACAGGGGGCAAAGCAGTTCTTC.

J is TRBJ2-3 and V is TRBV5-1; D uncertain. The CDR3 consists of 17 residues. Germline values: CDR1 SGHRS, CDR2 YFSETQ. V was cut by 0 bases and J by 2 bases, with 16 bases left in between. The CDR3 region is CASSLAGRSRLTDTQYF. CDR3 DNA sequence: TGCGCCAGCAGCTTGGCCGGCCGTAGCAGACTCACAGATACGCAGTATTTT.

This clonotype came up many times. This chain links TRBV5-5 with TRBJ1-2; no definite D call. V dropped 4 bases and J dropped 0 bases, with 10 bases sitting between them. The CDR3 is 14 amino acids. CDR1 SGHKS and CDR2 YYEKEE come from the germline V gene (reference sequence). The CDR3 DNA is TGTGCCAGCAGCAACGACAATGCTAACTATGGCTACACCTTC. This gives the protein CASSNDNANYGYTF.

The chain has TRBV6-1 and TRBJ2-5; weak D call: TRBD1 (5 bases). The germline CDR1 and CDR2 sequences are MNHNS and SASEGT. With 2 bases removed from V and 0 bases from J, the gap between germline ends came to 7 bases. The CDR3 spans 14 residues. In DNA, the CDR3 is TGTGCCAGCAGTGAACCAGGGTACCAAGAGACCCAGTACTTC. Translated: CASSEPGYQETQYF.

This clonotype was observed many times. This chain links TRBV20-1 with TRBJ2-1; TRBD2 matches at 11 bases. The CDR3 spans 14 residues. Looked up from germline, CDR1 is DFQATT and CDR2 is SNEGSKA (reference sequence). V trimming: 6 bases; J trimming: 6 bases; junction bases outside the gene matches: 7. The CDR3 loop is CSAALAGGANEQFF. The CDR3 region has the DNA TGCAGTGCCGCTCTAGCGGGAGGTGCCAATGAGCAGTTCTTC.

J is TRBJ2-7 and V is TRBV20-1; D gene unclear. Trimming stripped 6 bases from V and 3 bases from J, with 12 bases between. The germline CDR1 and CDR2 sequences are DFQATT and SNEGSKA (reference sequence). CDR3 length: 12 amino acids. This CDR3 reads CSAMEPGYEQYF. The CDR3 DNA reads TGCAGTGCGATGGAGCCGGGCTACGAGCAGTACTTC.